The present T cell receptor beta chain was sequenced within a study of patients and donors after allogeneic stem cell transplantation. In this sample, this clonotype turned up a few times. A single record per CDR3 protein comes from TCRdb applying MiXCR to the RT-PCR reads. The sample consists of 200,000 to 250,000 distinct CDR3 sequences, about 14% of them appearing once. Germline lookup yields CDR1 ENHRY and CDR2 SYGVKD. The CDR3 is 14 residues long. V shed 6 bases and J 2 bases; nucleotides not matched to a gene: 7. The sample was blood, either unsorted or a sorted T cell fraction (not recorded which). This TCR was recovered from a human donor who was either an allogeneic HSCT recipient or a stem cell or donor lymphocyte infusion donor (not recorded which). It is not recorded whose cells these are; they may come from a transplant donor. The chain uses TRBV10-3 and TRBJ2-7; TRBD1 matches 7 bases. The CDR3 reads CAISMTGTTYEQYF. The CDR3 DNA reads as TGTGCCATCAGCATGACAGGGACGACCTACGAGCAGTACTTC.